The 31 T cell receptor beta chains reported below all come from one sample, sequenced in a study of shared clonotypes between healthy human individuals. Generated by immunoSEQ multiplex PCR, the TCRdb table keeps only in-frame clones and is missing some. The table includes 2,500,000 or so clones, approximately 92% detected once. The source material was naive CD4+ T cells sorted from blood. Subset here: CD45RA+ positively selected. The receptors were sampled from a man aged 18 to 29 in good health.

Concerning this clone: Other DNA sequences in this specimen translate into the identical CDR3. The J gene is TRBJ2-5, the V gene TRBV18; a weak D match, TRBD2 (6 bases). Germline lookup yields CDR1 KGHSH and CDR2 LQKENI. Trimming shortened V by 0 bases and J by 1 base, and 12 bases separated the two germline ends. The CDR3 extends over 16 amino acids. CDR3 coding DNA: TGTGCCAGCTCACCACCAATGGCGGGGTCCCAAGAGACCCAGTACTTC. It translates to CASSPPMAGSQETQYF.

A remark on this clone: In the same sample, other DNA sequences code for this CDR3. The chain combines TRBV4-3 with TRBJ2-2; D gene unclear. Germline CDR1 LGHNA, CDR2 YSLEER. Between the trimmed V and J ends, which lost 0 bases and 2 bases, there was a span of 10 bases. This CDR3 contains 16 residues. In DNA, the CDR3 is TGCGCCAGCAGCCAAGATTCGGGCTCTAACACCGGGGAGCTGTTTTTT. Translation: CASSQDSGSNTGELFF.

This chain connects TRBV2 to TRBJ2-6; no reliable D call. There are 15 residues in the CDR3. Germline V gene lookup returns CDR1 SNHLY and CDR2 FYNNEI. The germline V and J ends were trimmed by 8 bases and 2 bases, with 13 bases remaining between them. CDR3 sequence (DNA): TGTGCCAGCCGGCCCTCTGGAACTGGGGCCAACGTCCTGACTTTC. It specifies CASRPSGTGANVLTF.

There are a few counts of this clone. This sample also contains other DNA sequences that code for the same CDR3. The chain employs TRBV6-1 and TRBJ1-1; no clear D. Germline V gene data show CDR1 as MNHNS and CDR2 as SASEGT. V lost 4 bases, J lost 0 bases, and 6 bases lay in between. The CDR3 is 13 residues long. CDR3 sequence reads: CASSVSLNTEAFF. DNA for the CDR3: TGTGCCAGCAGTGTGTCGCTGAACACTGAAGCTTTCTTT.

J is TRBJ2-2 and V is TRBV5-1; D remains ambiguous. Trimming took off 2 bases at V and 1 base at J, with 9 bases between the two ends. The CDR3 sequence is 15 residues long. CDR1 SGHRS and CDR2 YFSETQ come from the germline V gene. This CDR3 reads CASSFPPGNTGELFF. For the CDR3, the DNA is TGCGCCAGCAGCTTCCCGCCAGGGAACACCGGGGAGCTGTTTTTT.

This chain connects TRBV7-6 to TRBJ2-5; TRBD2 matches 8 bases. The CDR3 totals 16 residues. J gave up 4 bases and V 5 bases, and 12 bases lay outside the gene matches. Germline lookup yields CDR1 SGHVS and CDR2 FNYEAQ. The CDR3 nucleotides are TGTGCCAGCAGCCGCCGAGTAGCGGGAAATGTAGAGACCCAGTACTTC. It specifies CASSRRVAGNVETQYF. Variable domain in full (rest from reference TRBV7-6 and TRBJ2-5): GAGVSQSPRYKVTKRGQDVALRCDPISGHVSLYWYRQALGQGPEFLTYFNYEAQQDKSGLPNDRFSAERPEGSISTLTIQRTEQRDSAMYRCASSRRVAGNVETQYFGPGTRLLVL.

The V and J genes are TRBV5-4 and TRBJ1-2; TRBD1 might be the D (5 bases). Trimming left V 6 bases short and J 3 bases short, with 15 bases between. Germline CDR1 is SGHNT and CDR2 is YYREEE (reference sequence). The CDR3 contains 14 residues. DNA for the CDR3: TGTGCCAGCACCACGCGGGGGGACGACTATGGCTACACCTTC. This sequence encodes CASTTRGDDYGYTF.

The V and J genes are TRBV7-2 and TRBJ2-1, with TRBD1 matching over 10 bases. CDR3 length equals 14 residues. J gave up 4 bases and V 9 bases, and 6 bases lay outside the gene matches. Germline V gives CDR1 SGHTA, CDR2 FQGNSA. Here the CDR3 reads CASQRDRGYNEQFF. The CDR3 DNA sequence: TGTGCCAGTCAGAGGGACAGGGGTTACAATGAGCAGTTCTTC.

This rearrangement joins TRBV2 to TRBJ1-5; 9 bases are a match to TRBD1. With 6 bases clipped from V and 6 bases from J, the junction kept 6 bases outside the gene matches. The CDR3 runs 14 residues. Per germline, CDR1 SNHLY and CDR2 FYNNEI. The CDR3 sequence is CASRTTGGTQPQHF. CDR3 coding DNA: TGTGCCAGCAGAACGACAGGGGGAACTCAGCCCCAGCATTTT.

CDR3 loop: CASSTLAGEGNEQFF. In nucleotides, the CDR3 is TGTGCCAGCAGTACCCTAGCGGGAGAGGGGAATGAGCAGTTCTTC. This chain connects TRBV6-1 to TRBJ2-1; TRBD2 matches at 10 bases. The junction had 8 bases not matched to a gene; V was cut back by 5 bases and J by 7 bases. The CDR3 sequence is 15 residues long. The germline CDR1 and CDR2 sequences are MNHNS and SASEGT.

Note on this clone: Other nucleotide sequences in the sample specify the same CDR3. This chain connects TRBV30 to TRBJ1-5, with D perhaps TRBD1 (5 bases). In germline, CDR1 is GTSNPN, CDR2 SVGIG (reference sequence). V was cut by 0 bases and J by 7 bases, with 10 bases left in between. This CDR3 is built from 13 residues. In DNA, the CDR3 is TGTGCCTGGAGTGTACGGGGGGAACAGCCCCAGCATTTT. Its translation is CAWSVRGEQPQHF.

The rearrangement uses TRBV4-3 and TRBJ2-2; perhaps TRBD1 as D (5 bases). The CDR3 contains 16 residues. The V and J ends lost 0 bases and 7 bases respectively, with 15 bases between them. CDR1 and CDR2 from the germline V gene are LGHNA and YSLEER. This CDR3 reads CASSQEAGLLLGELFF. CDR3 DNA: TGCGCCAGCAGCCAAGAAGCAGGGCTTCTCCTCGGGGAGCTGTTTTTT.

The chain links TRBV5-6 to TRBJ2-3, with TRBD2 matching 10 bases. This CDR3 is 15 amino acids long. V lost 5 bases, J lost 5 bases, and 8 bases stayed unmatched. Per germline, CDR1 SGHDT and CDR2 YYEEEE. CDR3 amino acids: CASRLAGTPIDTQYF. The CDR3 DNA reads TGTGCCAGCAGACTAGCGGGAACCCCCATAGATACGCAGTATTTT.

The V call is TRBV2, the J call TRBJ2-2, with D possibly being TRBD1 (6 bases). V dropped 5 bases and J dropped 7 bases, with 14 bases sitting between them. This CDR3 is 14 amino acids long. CDR1 and CDR2 (germline): SNHLY, FYNNEI. The CDR3 DNA reads as TGTGCCAGCAGTTCAACAGGGTCGGGCGGGGAGCTGTTTTTT. It yields the protein CASSSTGSGGELFF.

The chain combines TRBV6-6 with TRBJ2-7; D is perhaps TRBD1 or TRBD2 (5 bases each). V lost 6 bases and J 3 bases, leaving 15 bases between the germline ends. Germline V CDR1 and CDR2: MNHNY, SVGAGI (reference sequence). The CDR3 spans 14 residues. CDR3 protein: CASRRPGADYEQYF. Here the CDR3 DNA reads TGTGCCAGCAGGCGTCCCGGGGCCGACTACGAGCAGTACTTC.

This chain connects TRBV7-2 to TRBJ1-1, with 9 bases lining up with TRBD1. V shed 5 bases and J 3 bases; nucleotides not matched to a gene: 7. This CDR3 is built from 15 residues. CDR1 SGHTA and CDR2 FQGNSA come from the germline V gene. The DNA of the CDR3 is TGTGCCAGCAGCGCAGGGACAGGGTCCCACACTGAAGCTTTCTTT. Its protein product is CASSAGTGSHTEAFF.

V is TRBV27 and J is TRBJ1-2, with a tentative D call TRBD1 (5 bases). Germline CDR1 reads MNHEY; CDR2 reads SMNVEV (reference sequence). CDR3 length: 14 residues. Trimming stripped 6 bases from V and 3 bases from J, with 14 bases between. The CDR3 coding sequence is TGTGCCAGCAGAAATATCGGGGCCGACTATGGCTACACCTTC. This codes for CASRNIGADYGYTF.

The rearrangement links TRBV10-3 to TRBJ2-7; D remains ambiguous. V dropped 10 bases and J dropped 6 bases, with 13 bases sitting between them. The CDR3 is made up of 11 amino acids. The germline V gene has CDR1 ENHRY and CDR2 SYGVKD. DNA of the CDR3: TGTGCCACCTCCGCCGGAGCCGAGCAGTACTTC. This codes for CATSAGAEQYF.

V is TRBV11-2 and J is TRBJ2-2, with 10 nucleotides matching TRBD2. Germline assignment: CDR1 SGHAT and CDR2 FQNNGV. This CDR3 is built from 16 residues. V trimming: 5 bases; J trimming: 5 bases; junction bases outside the gene matches: 8. The DNA of the CDR3 is TGTGCCAGCAGCCGAAGCGGGAGGGCCGGAACCGGGGAGCTGTTTTTT. Protein product: CASSRSGRAGTGELFF.

Concerning this clone itself: Other DNA sequences within the sample encode an identical CDR3. The V and J genes are TRBV6-5 and TRBJ2-7; weak D call: TRBD1 (7 bases). The CDR3 runs to 13 residues. Germline V lookup: CDR1 MNHEY, CDR2 SVGAGI. Trimming took off 6 bases at V and 5 bases at J, with 14 bases between the two ends. CDR3 protein: CASRRQGGNEQYF. CDR3 sequence (DNA): TGTGCCAGCAGAAGACAGGGAGGAAACGAGCAGTACTTC.

V usage is TRBV7-8 and J usage is TRBJ2-2; 9 bases align to TRBD2. This CDR3 contains 17 residues. CDR1 and CDR2 (germline): SGHVS, FQNEAQ. Trimming removed 4 bases from V and 6 bases from J; junction bases left unmatched: 12. CDR3 region: CASSWTALAGAAGELFF. CDR3 sequence (DNA): TGTGCCAGCAGCTGGACCGCCTTAGCGGGAGCGGCCGGGGAGCTGTTTTTT. Filled out from reference TRBV7-8 and TRBJ2-2, the complete variable domain reads GAGVSQSPRYKVAKRGQDVALRCDPISGHVSLFWYQQALGQGPEFLTYFQNEAQLDKSGLPSDRFFAERPEGSVSTLKIQRTQQEDSAVYLCASSWTALAGAAGELFFGEGSRLTVL.

The V gene is TRBV7-2, the J gene TRBJ2-7; no clear D. The CDR3 has 15 amino acids. Trimming pared 5 bases from V and 6 bases from J, leaving 20 bases between. Germline V CDR1 and CDR2: SGHTA, FQGNSA. The CDR3 DNA follows: TGTGCCAGCAGCCATGACCCCGGCGTCTGGGGCGAGCAGTACTTC. Its translation is CASSHDPGVWGEQYF.

J is TRBJ2-7 and V is TRBV7-2; D might be TRBD2 (6 bases). Germline assignment: CDR1 SGHTA and CDR2 FQGNSA. CDR3 length: 17 residues. V dropped 5 bases and J dropped 4 bases, with 24 bases sitting between them. CDR3 amino acids: CASSRRDSGEPWYEQYF. The CDR3 DNA reads TGTGCCAGCAGCCGCAGGGACTCGGGGGAACCATGGTACGAGCAGTACTTC. Full variable domain (outside the CDR3, taken from reference TRBV7-2 and TRBJ2-7): GAGVSQSPSNKVTEKGKDVELRCDPISGHTALYWYRQSLGQGLEFLIYFQGNSAPDKSGLPSDRFSAERTGGSVSTLTIQRTQQEDSAVYLCASSRRDSGEPWYEQYFGPGTRLTVT.

The chain couples TRBV9 to TRBJ1-3; 10 nucleotides match TRBD1. CDR1 and CDR2 from the germline V gene are SGDLS and YYNGEE. The CDR3 extends over 17 amino acids. J was trimmed by 4 bases and V by 2 bases; bases with no gene match: 9. The DNA for the CDR3 is TGTGCCAGCAGCGTGTCTCACGGACAGGGGGTCGGAAACACCATATATTTT. Protein product: CASSVSHGQGVGNTIYF.

This clone is a singleton in its sample. The chain links TRBV6-1 to TRBJ2-5, with D maybe TRBD2 (6 bases). This CDR3 has 14 residues. Germline values: CDR1 MNHNS, CDR2 SASEGT. V was cut by 6 bases and J by 4 bases, with 15 bases left in between. CDR3 sequence (DNA): TGTGCCAGCAGGGGGGTCCAGCGGGCAGAGACCCAGTACTTC. Protein sequence: CASRGVQRAETQYF.

In its sample, this clone was seen once. V and J are TRBV27 and TRBJ1-4; perhaps TRBD1 as D (5 bases). Between the trimmed V and J ends, which lost 8 bases and 5 bases, there was a span of 15 bases. Germline V CDR1 and CDR2: MNHEY, SMNVEV (reference sequence). The CDR3 is made up of 14 amino acids. CDR3 region: CASGTPRLNEKLFF. The DNA for the CDR3 is TGTGCCAGCGGGACTCCCCGATTAAATGAAAAACTGTTTTTT. Filled out from reference TRBV27 and TRBJ1-4, the complete variable domain reads EAQVTQNPRYLITVTGKKLTVTCSQNMNHEYMSWYRQDPGLGLRQIYYSMNVEVTDKGDVPEGYKVSRKEKRNFPLILESPSPNQTSLYFCASGTPRLNEKLFFGSGTQLSVL.

The V and J genes are TRBV9 and TRBJ2-3; possible D gene TRBD1, 6 bases. V was cut by 3 bases and J by 3 bases, with 17 bases left in between. The CDR3 runs 16 residues. Germline-derived CDR1 and CDR2 are SGDLS and YYNGEE. CDR3 protein: CASSEGERPGTDTQYF. In nucleotides, the CDR3 is TGTGCCAGCAGCGAGGGGGAAAGGCCAGGGACAGATACGCAGTATTTT. Full variable domain (rest looked up from reference TRBV9 and TRBJ2-3): DSGVTQTPKHLITATGQRVTLRCSPRSGDLSVYWYQQSLDQGLQFLIQYYNGEERAKGNILERFSAQQFPDLHSELNLSSLELGDSALYFCASSEGERPGTDTQYFGPGTRLTVL.

This sequence joins TRBV10-1 and TRBJ2-7, with TRBD1 matching 7 bases. The CDR3 spans 15 residues. Looked up from germline, CDR1 is WNHNN and CDR2 is SYGVQD (reference sequence). Losses at the gene ends were 5 bases for V and 2 bases for J; bases not matched to a gene: 9. The CDR3 region has the DNA TGCGCCAGCAGTTCAGGGACAGCCGCCGCCTACGAGCAGTACTTC. Its protein is CASSSGTAAAYEQYF.

The chain carries TRBV10-1 and TRBJ2-3; 9 positions agree with TRBD2. The V and J ends lost 6 bases and 3 bases, in that order; junction bases with no gene match: 7. The CDR3 has 15 amino acids. CDR1 is WNHNN, CDR2 SYGVQD, per germline (reference sequence). The CDR3 region has the DNA TGCGCCAGCAGCAGACTAGCGGTGGGGACAGATACGCAGTATTTT. Amino acid sequence: CASSRLAVGTDTQYF.

The rearrangement links TRBV9 to TRBJ1-2; 8 bases are a match to TRBD1. The J segment lost 4 bases and the V segment lost 0 bases, leaving 5 bases of the junction unmatched. The CDR3 totals 15 residues. Germline V CDR1 and CDR2: SGDLS, YYNGEE. The CDR3 nucleotides read TGTGCCAGCAGCGTAGAGGGGACAGGCCTCTATGGCTACACCTTC. Encoded protein: CASSVEGTGLYGYTF.

The chain combines TRBV5-5 with TRBJ2-3; D not resolved. This CDR3 has 17 residues. CDR1 and CDR2 from the germline V gene are SGHKS and YYEKEE (reference sequence). The ends were cut back, 2 bases at V and 2 bases at J, with 18 bases in the middle. The CDR3 sequence: CASSLDVEFPPTDTQYF. The CDR3 DNA follows: TGTGCCAGCAGCTTAGATGTCGAGTTCCCCCCCACAGATACGCAGTATTTT. Combining the CDR3 with reference TRBV5-5 and TRBJ2-3 gives the whole variable domain DAGVTQSPTHLIKTRGQQVTLRCSPISGHKSVSWYQQVLGQGPQFIFQYYEKEERGRGNFPDRFSARQFPNYSSELNVNALLLGDSALYLCASSLDVEFPPTDTQYFGPGTRLTVL.